The text below deals with one TCR beta chain. The antigen it binds to is not known. No much larger clone exists at a distance of one base, and base qualities are not known. CDR1 and CDR2, looked up from the germline V gene (reference sequence), are MNHEY and SMNVEV. The CDR3 contains 15 residues, cysteine and phenylalanine counted. Only the CDR3 portion is preserved as DNA: 45 bases, with reading frame beginning at the first base. V is trimmed back by 6 bases and J by 7 bases, and the junction contains 12 bases that no gene match accounts for. TCRbeta CDR3 regions were amplified from genomic DNA by means of the immunoSEQ Assay, a bias-controlled multiplex PCR. For the original study's pipeline: Nucleated cell counts per sample were estimated from amplification of reference gene primers within the assay. To quantify the absolute abundance of each unique TCRbeta CDR3 rearrangement, sequence reads were collapsed and filtered. For each sample, productive Simpson clonality was calculated as the square root of Simpson's diversity index over productive rearrangements. In its TCRdb copy, this immuneACCESS table keeps in-frame sequences only and misses some clones. Where compared with another copy, unresolved V genes explain less than half of these, and the others have no known cause. V and J calls and clone size come straight from that table; D and trimming were deduced from the DNA. The table for this sample lists over 140,000 clones; about four fifths of them were counted only once. 4% of the sample is in the top ten clones.

The sample is drawn from a study of blood T cell repertoires in COVID-19 (TCRdb year 2020). For the wider study: Collaborator samples came from the United States, Italy and Spain and covered acute and convalescent phases of COVID-19. The material from the prospective study consisted of cDNA or gDNA derived from T cells, B-cell-depleted T cells, or PBMCs. The repertoires were released in a freely available public database intended as a resource for research on the immune response to SARS-CoV-2. Where available, HLA class I and class II types were obtained from metadata supplied by the sample provider rather than from assay-based typing. The dataset comprised deeply sampled blood TCRbeta repertoires from subjects exposed to, actively infected with, or recovered from COVID-19. Samples came from the ongoing ImmuneRACE study (first 160 participants) plus 1,254 subjects from 6 global collaborators. The sample metadata nearly always contained a de-identified subject ID, COVID-19 status, age in years and sex. Overall study results and their limits: How much clinical and demographic metadata was included differed by source and by participant, and the metadata was provided uncurated.

The collaborating institutions used their own protocols to collect whole blood in K2EDTA tubes. Collaborator samples were shipped for TCRbeta analysis as frozen whole blood, isolated PBMCs, or DNA extracted from either sample type. The origin of this receptor is a woman aged 60 to 75 with acute or convalescent COVID-19. Input material: peripheral blood. Here the chain combines TRBV27 and TRBJ1-2, and 9 junction bases match TRBD1. CDR3 loop: CASRRPGTGSAGYTF. The sequenced DNA is TGTGCCAGCAGGCGACCCGGGACAGGGTCTGCTGGCTACACCTTC.